These 24 T cell receptor beta chains were sequenced from one sample in a study of T cells in Graves' hyperthyroidism and ophthalmopathy. RNA transcripts served as the template for amplifying TCR beta CDR3 regions. First-round RT-PCR of the TCR CDR3 relied on the HTBI primer set. In TCRdb, the multiplex PCR reads were re-called with MiXCR into one record per CDR3 protein. The data contain about 290,000 distinct CDR3 sequences, roughly an eighth of them singletons. The sequencing input was blood. These receptors were obtained from a woman aged 40 to 50 with Graves' hyperthyroidism.

This clonotype was observed many times. The gene calls are TRBV11-1 and TRBJ2-7; no reliable D call. The V and J ends lost 1 base and 5 bases respectively, with 9 bases between them. In germline, CDR1 is SGHAT, CDR2 FQDESV (reference sequence). CDR3 length: 13 residues. DNA for the CDR3: TGTGCCAGCAGCTTAGGGCCCAGCGACGAGCAGTACTTC. It yields the protein CASSLGPSDEQYF.

This clonotype came up many times. The chain recombines TRBV20-1 with TRBJ2-3; 12 positions agree with TRBD2. CDR1 and CDR2 (germline): DFQATT, SNEGSKA (reference sequence). There are 15 residues in the CDR3. V was clipped by 3 bases and J by 6 bases; unmatched bases: 7. This CDR3 reads CSASQLTSGGDTQYF. The CDR3 region has the DNA TGCAGTGCTAGCCAATTGACTAGCGGGGGTGATACGCAGTATTTT.

This clonotype was seen at least ten times. This chain uses TRBV5-6 with TRBJ2-5, with D tentatively TRBD2 (6 bases). Trimming shortened V by 1 base and J by 1 base, and 11 bases separated the two germline ends. There are 15 residues in the CDR3. The germline V gene encodes CDR1 SGHDT and CDR2 YYEEEE. CDR3 nucleotide sequence: TGTGCCAGCAGCTTGCTTCTAGCGCTCCAAGAGACCCAGTACTTC. It codes for CASSLLLALQETQYF.

Notes on this clonotype: A read error may explain this, as a much larger clone is one base away. The chain is built from TRBV3-1 and TRBJ1-1, with D possibly matching TRBD1 (6 bases). Trimming cost V 4 bases and J 4 bases, with 13 bases left between them. The CDR3 runs to 14 residues. Germline loops: CDR1 LGHDT, CDR2 YNNKEL (reference sequence). The CDR3 nucleotides read TGTGCCAGCAGCCGGTGGGGGGCGCCCACTGAAGCTTTCTTT. This sequence encodes CASSRWGAPTEAFF.

This clonotype was picked up a small number of times. V is TRBV30 and J is TRBJ2-2; 7 bases line up with TRBD2. The germline CDR1 and CDR2 sequences are GTSNPN and SVGIG (reference sequence). CDR3 length: 14 residues. The ends lost 6 bases at V and 2 bases at J; junction bases unmatched: 6. The DNA of the CDR3 is TGTGCCTGTACGTCTAGCGGCAACACCGGGGAGCTGTTTTTT. This sequence encodes CACTSSGNTGELFF.

The table lists this clonotype with many counts. This chain connects TRBV10-3 to TRBJ2-7, with 11 bases fitting TRBD2. The CDR3 loop spans 13 amino acids. The germline gives CDR1 ENHRY, CDR2 SYGVKD. Losses at the gene ends were 7 bases for V and 5 bases for J; bases not matched to a gene: 4. The chain's CDR3 is CAIMEGLADEQYF. The CDR3, as DNA: TGTGCCATCATGGAGGGACTAGCGGACGAGCAGTACTTC.

This clonotype was observed a few times. This rearrangement joins TRBV7-9 to TRBJ2-1; D perhaps matches TRBD2 (6 bases). The CDR3 is 15 residues long. V was shortened by 5 bases and J by 0 bases, with 11 bases between the two germline ends. Germline V CDR1 and CDR2: SEHNR, FQNEAQ (reference sequence). The CDR3 bases are TGTGCCAGCAGCCGTAGCGGAAGCTCCTACAATGAGCAGTTCTTC. Its translation: CASSRSGSSYNEQFF.

A few counts support this clonotype. The chain recombines TRBV6-1 with TRBJ2-7; 7 bases line up with TRBD2. From germline, CDR1 is MNHNS and CDR2 SASEGT. CDR3 length: 15 residues. J gave up 0 bases and V 7 bases, and 9 bases lay outside the gene matches. CDR3 nucleotides: TGTGCCAGCAAAGTCACGGGGGGACTCTCCTACGAGCAGTACTTC. It translates to CASKVTGGLSYEQYF.

Points on this clonotype: This may stem from a read error, because a much larger clone lies one nucleotide away. This chain links TRBV11-3 with TRBJ1-2, with D uncertain. CDR1 is SGHNT and CDR2 is YENEEA in the germline V gene. There are 13 residues in the CDR3. Deletions cut 5 bases from V and 5 bases from J, with 12 bases between. CDR3 sequence (DNA): TGTGCCAGCAGCCGGGGAGGTTCTTATGGCTACACCTTC. Protein sequence: CASSRGGSYGYTF.

There are many counts of this clonotype. The genes are TRBV28 and TRBJ2-7; D gene unclear. Trimming cost V 2 bases and J 2 bases, with 7 bases left between them. Germline CDR1 reads MDHEN; CDR2 reads SYDVKM. The CDR3 is 13 amino acids. CDR3 amino acids: CASSLLGPYEQYF. The CDR3 DNA follows: TGTGCCAGCAGTTTACTAGGACCCTACGAGCAGTACTTC.

In its sample, this clonotype was seen many times. This chain links TRBV2 with TRBJ2-2, with D hard to call. Germline values: CDR1 SNHLY, CDR2 FYNNEI. Trimming took 4 bases from V and 5 from J, leaving 11 bases between them. This CDR3 region has 14 residues. The CDR3 loop reads CASSVFIRTGELFF. CDR3 sequence (DNA): TGTGCCAGCAGTGTTTTCATCCGTACCGGGGAGCTGTTTTTT.

There are many counts of this clonotype. The V call is TRBV27, the J call TRBJ2-7; D tentatively fits TRBD1 or TRBD2 (5 bases each). The germline gives CDR1 MNHEY, CDR2 SMNVEV (reference sequence). The CDR3 contains 12 residues. Trimming stripped 6 bases from V and 7 bases from J, with 13 bases between. The CDR3 sequence: CASSYGTQEQYF. The CDR3 nucleotides read TGTGCCAGCAGCTACGGGACCCAAGAGCAGTACTTC.

The table lists this clonotype with many counts. The genes are TRBV5-1 and TRBJ2-2; D not resolved. Germline V gene data show CDR1 as SGHRS and CDR2 as YFSETQ. V was trimmed by 4 bases and J by 2 bases, leaving 9 bases between them. The CDR3 consists of 14 residues. CDR3 amino acids: CASSLDGNTGELFF. The CDR3, as DNA: TGCGCCAGCAGCCTAGACGGTAACACCGGGGAGCTGTTTTTT.

This clonotype was seen ten or more times. The chain employs TRBV6-1 and TRBJ2-1; 10 bases line up with TRBD2. This CDR3 has 19 residues. V shed 5 bases and J 6 bases; nucleotides not matched to a gene: 19. Germline CDR1 MNHNS, CDR2 SASEGT. DNA for the CDR3: TGTGCCAGCAGTACCGGTTGGCTAGCGGGAGTAATAGGGAGCAATGAGCAGTTCTTC. Its protein product is CASSTGWLAGVIGSNEQFF.

This chain links TRBV15 with TRBJ2-3; the D gene could be TRBD1 or TRBD2 (6 bases each). This CDR3 is built from 16 residues. Germline CDR1 and CDR2: LNHNV and YYDKDF (reference sequence). Between the trimmed V and J ends, which lost 3 bases and 4 bases, there was a span of 17 bases. The chain's CDR3 is CATSSGGGGLADTQYF. CDR3 coding DNA: TGTGCCACCAGCAGCGGGGGTGGGGGGCTGGCAGATACGCAGTATTTT.

This clonotype has ten or more counts. The chain employs TRBV20-1 and TRBJ2-7; 8 positions match TRBD2. This CDR3 has 14 amino acids. Germline-derived CDR1 and CDR2 are DFQATT and SNEGSKA (reference sequence). Trimming cost V 2 bases and J 5 bases; bases outside gene matches: 8. CDR3 loop: CSARLSGRGNEQYF. The CDR3 nucleotides are TGCAGTGCTAGATTAAGCGGGAGAGGAAACGAGCAGTACTTC.

As concerns this clonotype: The CDR3 does not close with the conserved phenylalanine or tryptophan, likely indicating a read error. The V gene is TRBV12-3 or TRBV12-4, the J gene TRBJ2-5, with D unresolved. The CDR3 contains 12 residues. The V end was cut by 5 bases, the J end by 2 bases, with 6 bases between. In DNA form, the CDR3 reads TGTGCCAGCAGTCGACATCAAGAGACCCAGTACCTC. Translated, it gives CASSRHQETQYL.

This clonotype has at least ten counts. The gene calls are TRBV5-5 and TRBJ2-7; 10 nucleotides line up with TRBD2. Germline V CDR1 and CDR2: SGHKS, YYEKEE (reference sequence). V was clipped by 4 bases and J by 3 bases; unmatched bases: 4. The CDR3 totals 14 residues. CDR3 DNA: TGTGCCAGCAGCCAAACTAGCGGGAACTACGAGCAGTACTTC. This gives the protein CASSQTSGNYEQYF.

The table lists this clonotype with many counts. The chain joins TRBV20-1 to TRBJ1-2; D uncertain. CDR1 is DFQATT and CDR2 is SNEGSKA in the germline V gene (reference sequence). CDR3 length equals 16 residues. V was trimmed by 6 bases and J by 2 bases, leaving 22 bases between them. The CDR3 loop is CSAYSRPSEANYGYTF. DNA for the CDR3: TGCAGTGCGTATTCCCGCCCGTCGGAAGCCAACTATGGCTACACCTTC.

The sample holds a few counts of this clonotype. The chain is built from TRBV27 and TRBJ2-2; 8 bases agree with TRBD2. V lost 6 bases, J lost 1 base, and 7 bases stayed unmatched. Germline CDR1 and CDR2: MNHEY and SMNVEV (reference sequence). CDR3 size: 16 residues. The chain's CDR3 is CASSHHTSGNTGELFF. DNA of the CDR3: TGTGCCAGCAGCCACCATACTAGCGGGAACACCGGGGAGCTGTTTTTT.

The chain employs TRBV27 and TRBJ2-1; the match to TRBD2 covers 9 bases. Trimming at V came to 4 bases and at J to 4 bases, leaving 11 bases not matched to a gene. There are 17 residues in the CDR3. Germline CDR1 is MNHEY and CDR2 is SMNVEV (reference sequence). The CDR3 DNA reads as TGTGCCAGCAGTTCCCTGGGCCTAGCGGGGAATTACAATGAGCAGTTCTTC. Protein sequence: CASSSLGLAGNYNEQFF.

To note about this clonotype: A much larger clone lies a single base off, so this may be a read error. The chain combines TRBV6-1 with TRBJ1-2; no reliable D call. From germline, CDR1 is MNHNS and CDR2 SASEGT. V lost 8 bases and J 7 bases, leaving 11 bases between the germline ends. This CDR3 contains 11 residues. CDR3 sequence reads: CASRDHFGYTF. CDR3 DNA sequence: TGTGCCAGCCGGGATCACTTTGGCTACACCTTC.

As DNA, the CDR3 is TGCAGCGTTGAAGGAACAGGGATCGGCACTGAAGCTTTCTTT. As protein: CSVEGTGIGTEAFF. The chain has TRBV29-1 and TRBJ1-1; tentatively, D is TRBD1 (6 bases). The CDR3 extends over 14 amino acids. Germline V lookup: CDR1 SQVTM, CDR2 ANQGSEA. The germline V and J ends were trimmed by 1 base and 4 bases, with 13 bases remaining between them.

The V and J genes are TRBV28 and TRBJ2-1, with D maybe TRBD2 (6 bases). The germline gives CDR1 MDHEN, CDR2 SYDVKM. The CDR3 totals 14 residues. Trimming took 5 bases from V and 12 from J, leaving 20 bases between them. In DNA, the CDR3 is TGTGCCAGCAGTCGGGACTTACGGGGAGTCGGGCAGTTCTTC. It translates to CASSRDLRGVGQFF.